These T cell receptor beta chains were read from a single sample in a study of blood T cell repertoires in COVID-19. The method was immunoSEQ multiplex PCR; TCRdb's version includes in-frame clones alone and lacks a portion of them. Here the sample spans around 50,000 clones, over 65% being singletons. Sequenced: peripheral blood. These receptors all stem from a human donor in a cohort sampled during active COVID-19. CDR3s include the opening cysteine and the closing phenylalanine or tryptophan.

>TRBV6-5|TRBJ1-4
CASRDTDGSHEKLFF
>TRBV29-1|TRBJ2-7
CSVERGYEQYF
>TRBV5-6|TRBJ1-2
CASSSDSYGYTF
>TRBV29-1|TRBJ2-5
CSVRDRGSMTQYF
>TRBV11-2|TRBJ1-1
CASSPVGALGTEAFF
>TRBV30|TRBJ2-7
CAWTHTGIEQYF
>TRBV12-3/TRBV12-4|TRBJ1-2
CASSPGQAYGYTF
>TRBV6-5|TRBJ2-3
CASRPVTGTQYF
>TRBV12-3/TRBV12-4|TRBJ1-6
CASRLEANSPLHF
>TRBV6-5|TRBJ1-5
CASSYVQGNQPQHF
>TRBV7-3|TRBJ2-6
CASSSTGPSGANVLTF
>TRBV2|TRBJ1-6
CASSIDRGVNSPLHF
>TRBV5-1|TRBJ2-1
CASSGQGYDNEQFF
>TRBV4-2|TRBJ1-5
CASSQERGGNQPQHF
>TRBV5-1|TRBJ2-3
CASSTGTSGGPDTQYF
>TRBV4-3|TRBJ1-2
CASSQDGGDYGYTF
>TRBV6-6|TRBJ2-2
CASSYSAGTGELFF
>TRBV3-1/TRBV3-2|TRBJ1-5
CASSQDLRQGTSNQPQHF
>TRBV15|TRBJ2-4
CATSRDRQQGLLAKNIQYF
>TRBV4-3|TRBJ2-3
CASSPRSADTQYF
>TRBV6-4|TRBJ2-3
CASSAAPSTDTQYF
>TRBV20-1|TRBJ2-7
CSASPRRTGTEDEQYF
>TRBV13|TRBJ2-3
CASSPGGGAADTQYF
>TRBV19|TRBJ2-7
CASSLSTGADYEQYF
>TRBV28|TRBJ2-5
CASSLKFRQGETQYF
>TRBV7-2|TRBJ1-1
CASSSGLRGATEAFF
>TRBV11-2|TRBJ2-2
CASSLERAGELFF
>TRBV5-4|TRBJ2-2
CASRVGGGTGRTGELFF
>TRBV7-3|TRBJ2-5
CASSRLGAGETQYF
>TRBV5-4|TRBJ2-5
CASSADRAGGGETQYF
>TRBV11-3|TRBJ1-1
CASSLDGRGGSTEAFF
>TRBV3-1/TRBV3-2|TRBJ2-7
CASRQDSYEQYF
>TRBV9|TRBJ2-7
CASSVAGQTYEQYF
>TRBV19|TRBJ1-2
CASKDPAGYGYTF
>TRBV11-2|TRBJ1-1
CASSLYSPQGTAFF
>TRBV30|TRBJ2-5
CASTRKTGGGGETQYF
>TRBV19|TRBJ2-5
CASSISGRVQETQYF
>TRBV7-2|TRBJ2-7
CASSLGTLSGVQYF
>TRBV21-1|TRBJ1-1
CASRGTGGHYTEAFF
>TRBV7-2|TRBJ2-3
CASSSYTDTQYF
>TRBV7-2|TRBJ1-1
CASTQQDLVTEAFF